These 2 T cell receptor beta chains came from one sample sequenced in a study of beta chain features in type 1 diabetes. Every bit of the isolated RNA underwent reverse transcription, so sequencing read expressed TCRB transcripts. Sequenced by immunoSEQ multiplex PCR; TCRdb stores in-frame clones only, minus some. This table has approximately 40,000 clones, roughly 50% appearing once. The sample comprised stem cell memory CD4+ T cells from blood. The source is a woman aged 25 to 39 in good health.

This clone has only a few counts. The chain uses TRBV7-8 and TRBJ2-1, with D unclear. The CDR3 extends over 15 amino acids. Germline CDR1 reads SGHVS; CDR2 reads FQNEAQ. Trimming removed 2 bases at V and 8 bases at J, with 16 bases between. The CDR3 loop is CASSLTLTYKDEQFF. The CDR3 DNA follows: TGTGCCAGCAGCTTAACACTAACTTATAAGGATGAGCAGTTCTTC.

V usage is TRBV9 and J usage is TRBJ2-1; the D gene is possibly TRBD1 (6 bases). CDR3 size: 16 residues. Per the germline V gene, CDR1 is SGDLS and CDR2 is YYNGEE. V was shortened by 2 bases and J by 0 bases, with 12 bases between the two germline ends. The CDR3 sequence is CASSVGAPSSYNEQFF. CDR3 nucleotides: TGTGCCAGCAGCGTGGGGGCCCCGAGCTCCTACAATGAGCAGTTCTTC.